Listed here are 15 T cell receptor beta chains from one sample, sequenced in a study of OX40 agonist ivuxolimab in advanced cancers. Profiled with immunoSEQ multiplex PCR; TCRdb holds only in-frame clones, not every one. The data hold over 95,000 clones, with approximately 95% observed a single time. Sequencing was performed on CD4+ or CD8+ T cells sorted from blood, taken in a trial of the OX40 agonist ivuxolimab. Receptor source: an adult with an advanced solid tumor such as melanoma, head and neck, liver or kidney cancer.

The chain recombines TRBV5-1 with TRBJ2-7; 7 positions agree with TRBD2. The CDR3 sequence is 14 residues long. The V segment lost 4 bases and the J segment 3 bases; nucleotides outside the gene matches: 7. Germline V gene lookup returns CDR1 SGHRS and CDR2 YFSETQ. The CDR3 nucleotides read TGCGCCAGCAGCATTGGAGCGGGGAGCTACGAGCAGTACTTC. Its protein product is CASSIGAGSYEQYF.

V is TRBV11-3 and J is TRBJ2-5; TRBD2 matches 13 bases. V lost 5 bases to trimming and J lost 2 bases; unmatched junction nucleotides: 2. The CDR3 contains 15 residues. Germline lookup yields CDR1 SGHNT and CDR2 YENEEA. The CDR3 sequence is CASSPGLAGQETQYF. The CDR3 bases are TGTGCCAGCAGCCCGGGACTAGCGGGACAAGAGACCCAGTACTTC. Complete variable domain (other parts from reference TRBV11-3 and TRBJ2-5): EAGVVQSPRYKIIEKKQPVAFWCNPISGHNTLYWYLQNLGQGPELLIRYENEEAVDDSQLPKDRFSAERLKGVDSTLKIQPAELGDSAVYLCASSPGLAGQETQYFGPGTRLLVL.

The V gene is TRBV2, the J gene TRBJ2-5, with TRBD2 matching over 13 bases. The CDR3 loop spans 15 amino acids. Per the germline V gene, CDR1 is SNHLY and CDR2 is FYNNEI. Trimming removed 6 bases from V and 0 bases from J; junction bases left unmatched: 1. CDR3 coding DNA: TGTGCCAGCAGCGGACTAGCGGGGGACCAAGAGACCCAGTACTTC. It codes for CASSGLAGDQETQYF.

J is TRBJ1-4 and V is TRBV12-5, with D tentatively TRBD1 (6 bases). Trimming took off 2 bases at V and 7 bases at J, with 20 bases between the two ends. This CDR3 has 17 amino acids. Germline lookup yields CDR1 LGHNT and CDR2 FRNRAP. CDR3 nucleotide sequence: TGTGCTAGTGGTTTGAACTGCGAACAGGGAGGGAGTGAAAAACTGTTTTTT. It codes for CASGLNCEQGGSEKLFF.

The chain combines TRBV7-6 with TRBJ2-7, with a tentative D call TRBD2 (7 bases). The CDR3 consists of 17 residues. Trimming left V 4 bases short and J 0 bases short, with 19 bases between. The germline V gene has CDR1 SGHVS and CDR2 FNYEAQ. Here the CDR3 DNA reads TGTGCCAGCAGCTCACCTCTCGGCGGGGGCAGCTCCTACGAGCAGTACTTC. Its translation: CASSSPLGGGSSYEQYF.

The chain recombines TRBV2 with TRBJ1-2; no definite D call. Germline V gene data show CDR1 as SNHLY and CDR2 as FYNNEI. This CDR3 has 13 residues. V lost 5 bases and J 6 bases, leaving 13 bases between the germline ends. Here the CDR3 reads CASSPSVRHGYTF. In DNA form, the CDR3 reads TGTGCCAGCAGTCCTAGCGTCCGGCATGGCTACACCTTC. Based on the CDR3 plus reference TRBV2 and TRBJ1-2, the full variable domain is EPEVTQTPSHQVTQMGQEVILRCVPISNHLYFYWYRQILGQKVEFLVSFYNNEISEKSEIFDDQFSVERPDGSNFTLKIRSTKLEDSAMYFCASSPSVRHGYTFGSGTRLTVV.

This rearrangement joins TRBV6-1 to TRBJ2-1, with no clear D. CDR1 and CDR2 from the germline V gene are MNHNS and SASEGT. Trimming stripped 2 bases from V and 4 bases from J, with 6 bases between. CDR3 length equals 13 residues. As DNA, the CDR3 is TGTGCCAGCAGTGAAAGGCAATACAATGAGCAGTTCTTC. Protein product: CASSERQYNEQFF.

The genes are TRBV7-9 and TRBJ2-7; no definite D call. Germline assignment: CDR1 SEHNR and CDR2 FQNEAQ (reference sequence). Trimming shortened V by 2 bases and J by 6 bases, and 5 bases separated the two germline ends. The length of the CDR3 is 11 residues. In DNA, the CDR3 is TGTGCCAGCAGCTTAATCCTCGAGCAGTACTTC. Its protein is CASSLILEQYF.

The rearrangement links TRBV6-6 to TRBJ2-7; 7 bases are a match to TRBD2. J gave up 5 bases and V 2 bases, and 6 bases lay outside the gene matches. In germline, CDR1 is MNHNY, CDR2 SVGAGI (reference sequence). The CDR3 is 14 residues long. The DNA of the CDR3 is TGTGCCAGCAGTTACGGCGGGAGTGGCGACGAGCAGTACTTC. Amino acids: CASSYGGSGDEQYF.

CDR3 amino acids: CASSRLQATGKGGANSPLHF. The CDR3 region has the DNA TGCGCCAGCAGTCGTTTACAGGCGACGGGTAAGGGAGGGGCTAATTCACCCCTCCACTTT. The V and J genes are TRBV4-1 and TRBJ1-6; TRBD1 might be the D (5 bases). The V end was cut by 6 bases, the J end by 6 bases, with 30 bases between. Germline V gives CDR1 MGHRA, CDR2 YSYEKL. The CDR3 consists of 20 residues.

The V and J genes are TRBV19 and TRBJ2-3; 9 bases are shared with TRBD1. The length of the CDR3 is 15 residues. V lost 3 bases, J lost 4 bases, and 5 bases stayed unmatched. Germline CDR1 LNHDA, CDR2 SQIVND (reference sequence). CDR3 DNA: TGTGCCAGTAGTATGGTACAGGGGGCCTCAGATACGCAGTATTTT. As protein: CASSMVQGASDTQYF.

This CDR3 reads CASSQFADSYEQYF. The DNA of the CDR3 is TGCGCCAGCAGTCAATTCGCCGACTCCTACGAGCAGTACTTC. The genes are TRBV23-1 and TRBJ2-7; D remains ambiguous. TRBV23-1 is an ORF, with its function uncertain. V was clipped by 1 base and J by 0 bases, with 7 bases between them. The CDR3 spans 14 residues.

This clone showed up just once. The chain joins TRBV28 to TRBJ2-7; no clear D. CDR1 MDHEN and CDR2 SYDVKM come from the germline V gene. Trimming took 6 bases from V and 2 from J, leaving 8 bases between them. The CDR3 runs 12 residues. The CDR3 nucleotides are TGTGCCAGCAGCCAGACTGCCTACGAGCAGTACTTC. Its protein product is CASSQTAYEQYF.

The rearrangement links TRBV19 to TRBJ2-4; D might be TRBD1 or TRBD2, each matching 5 bases. The CDR3 extends over 16 amino acids. Looked up from germline, CDR1 is LNHDA and CDR2 is SQIVND (reference sequence). The V gene lost 5 bases and the J gene lost 1 base, with 15 bases spanning the gap. DNA of the CDR3: TGTGCCAGTAGTGCCACAGGAGGTTGGGCCAAAAACATTCAGTACTTC. This codes for CASSATGGWAKNIQYF.

The chain combines TRBV7-9 with TRBJ2-2, with 8 positions matching TRBD2. The CDR3 extends over 16 amino acids. With 5 bases clipped from V and 2 bases from J, the junction kept 7 bases outside the gene matches. The V gene's germline CDR1 is SEHNR and CDR2 FQNEAQ (reference sequence). In nucleotides, the CDR3 is TGTGCCAGCAGCCCGGTACTAGCGGATAACACCGGGGAGCTGTTTTTT. Translated: CASSPVLADNTGELFF.